Presented here are 17 T cell receptor beta chains from one specimen sequenced in a study of blood T cell repertoires in COVID-19. The protocol was immunoSEQ multiplex PCR, while the TCRdb copy is restricted to in-frame clones and leaves out a portion. Among 80,000 to 100,000 clones listed, about nine tenths were seen once. The sample was peripheral blood. These receptors were obtained from a man between 60 and 75 years old with acute or convalescent COVID-19.

This rearrangement joins TRBV3-1 (or the pseudogene TRBV3-2) to TRBJ1-1; D uncertain. Germline-derived CDR1 and CDR2 are LGHDT and YNNKEL (reference sequence). CDR3 length: 13 residues. V was cut by 5 bases and J by 10 bases, with 17 bases left in between. For the CDR3, the DNA is TGTGCCAGCAGCGGAGGAGCCTCGTCAGGAGCTTTCTTT. Its translation: CASSGGASSGAFF.

V is TRBV6-6 and J is TRBJ1-2; D is unclear. From germline, CDR1 is MNHNY and CDR2 SVGAGI (reference sequence). The CDR3 consists of 14 residues. The ends were cut back, 0 bases at V and 5 bases at J, with 10 bases in the middle. For the CDR3, the DNA is TGTGCCAGCAGTTACTCGGGAGATCGTTATGGCTACACCTTC. Translated, it gives CASSYSGDRYGYTF.

This clone has a single count. The chain is built from TRBV6-5 and TRBJ1-1; D possibly corresponds to TRBD1 (6 bases). This CDR3 comprises 15 residues. The germline CDR1 and CDR2 sequences are MNHEY and SVGAGI. Trimming shortened V by 5 bases and J by 1 base, and 14 bases separated the two germline ends. The CDR3: CASSLLVTGNTEAFF. The CDR3 DNA reads TGTGCCAGCAGTCTTCTTGTGACAGGGAACACTGAAGCTTTCTTT.

This chain joins TRBV30 and TRBJ1-2; 7 bases are shared with TRBD1. From germline, CDR1 is GTSNPN and CDR2 SVGIG (reference sequence). This CDR3 has 14 amino acids. The V gene end was trimmed by 5 bases and the J gene end by 2 bases; junction bases not matched to a gene: 8. The CDR3 nucleotides are TGTGCCTGGGATAGGACAGGATCCAACTATGGCTACACCTTC. Translating it yields CAWDRTGSNYGYTF.

This clone was seen once. V and J are TRBV4-1 and TRBJ1-2; TRBD1 matches at 10 bases. CDR1 is MGHRA, CDR2 YSYEKL, per germline. The CDR3 is 17 residues long. V was pared by 0 bases and J by 4 bases, with 8 bases of the junction left unmatched. The CDR3 DNA sequence: TGCGCCAGCAGCCAAGAATCGGCGACAGGGGGCATCTATGGCTACACCTTC. This encodes CASSQESATGGIYGYTF.

V gene TRBV7-9 combines with J gene TRBJ1-2; maybe TRBD1 (5 bases). From germline, CDR1 is SEHNR and CDR2 FQNEAQ (reference sequence). Trimming removed 5 bases at V and 7 bases at J, with 14 bases between. This CDR3 region has 13 residues. This CDR3 is CASSPLVGGGYTF. DNA of the CDR3: TGTGCCAGCAGCCCCTTAGTGGGGGGTGGCTACACCTTC.

The chain combines TRBV28 with TRBJ2-3; D is ambiguous. V was pared by 7 bases and J by 4 bases, with 15 bases between. The germline gives CDR1 MDHEN, CDR2 SYDVKM. The length of the CDR3 is 14 residues. In nucleotides, the CDR3 is TGTGCCAGCACCTCGTGGGCAGAAGCAGATACGCAGTATTTT. Its translation is CASTSWAEADTQYF.

This clone was recorded once. The chain recombines TRBV19 with TRBJ1-1, with TRBD1 as a possible D gene (5 bases). The CDR3 has 16 amino acids. From germline, CDR1 is LNHDA and CDR2 SQIVND (reference sequence). V was cut by 1 base and J by 6 bases, with 18 bases left in between. CDR3 loop: CASSIGGGSFSSEAFF. The CDR3 DNA reads TGTGCCAGTAGTATAGGGGGGGGAAGTTTTTCGTCTGAAGCTTTCTTT.

The chain uses TRBV27 and TRBJ2-7; D perhaps matches TRBD1 (5 bases). Trimming shortened V by 2 bases and J by 6 bases, and 14 bases separated the two germline ends. Germline V gene sequence: CDR1 MNHEY, CDR2 SMNVEV (reference sequence). The CDR3 runs to 14 residues. The CDR3: CASSLRGRPTEQYF. DNA for the CDR3: TGTGCCAGCAGTTTAAGGGGCAGACCTACCGAGCAGTACTTC.

CDR3 protein: CASSLLGDTGELFF. The CDR3 DNA reads as TGTGCCAGCAGCTTGTTAGGGGACACCGGGGAGCTGTTTTTT. This rearrangement joins TRBV5-4 to TRBJ2-2, with D perhaps TRBD1 (5 bases). V was trimmed by 1 base and J by 3 bases, leaving 7 bases between them. The germline CDR1 and CDR2 sequences are SGHNT and YYREEE (reference sequence). The CDR3 sequence is 14 residues long.

The chain has TRBV21-1 and TRBJ1-4. TRBV21-1 is a documented pseudogene. The CDR3 covers 13 residues. CDR3 protein: CASSKALNEKLFF. For the CDR3, the DNA is TGTGCCAGCAGCAAAGCCTTAAATGAAAAACTGTTTTTT.

The chain recombines TRBV18 with TRBJ2-5, with D perhaps matching TRBD2 (6 bases). Germline V lookup: CDR1 KGHSH, CDR2 LQKENI. CDR3 length: 15 amino acids. The V and J ends lost 4 bases and 2 bases respectively, with 14 bases between them. In DNA, the CDR3 is TGTGCCAGCTCACTTATGGGACTGGTGCAAGAGACCCAGTACTTC. It codes for CASSLMGLVQETQYF.

The chain carries TRBV6-5 and TRBJ1-2; tentative D call: TRBD1 (5 bases). The CDR3 spans 14 residues. Trimming shortened V by 7 bases and J by 3 bases, and 15 bases separated the two germline ends. Looked up from germline, CDR1 is MNHEY and CDR2 is SVGAGI. The CDR3 protein is CASTSGGEDYGYTF. The DNA for the CDR3 is TGTGCCAGCACCTCGGGGGGGGAGGACTATGGCTACACCTTC.

The genes are TRBV7-9 and TRBJ2-5, with 7 bases fitting TRBD2. CDR3 length: 16 amino acids. Germline trimming cut 6 bases from V and 2 bases from J; bases unmatched to any gene: 12. Germline-derived CDR1 and CDR2 are SEHNR and FQNEAQ (reference sequence). The CDR3, as DNA: TGTGCCAGCAGAGCTGAAGCGGGGACCTTACAAGAGACCCAGTACTTC. Its translation is CASRAEAGTLQETQYF.

This chain connects TRBV6-5 to TRBJ1-4; D call uncertain. Looked up from germline, CDR1 is MNHEY and CDR2 is SVGAGI. The V end was cut by 6 bases, the J end by 7 bases, with 15 bases between. This CDR3 contains 14 residues. The CDR3 loop is CASRLTPGGEKLFF. CDR3 nucleotides: TGTGCCAGCAGACTAACCCCCGGCGGTGAAAAACTGTTTTTT.

This sequence joins TRBV5-1 and TRBJ2-5; no firm D call. CDR3 length: 14 amino acids. V was shortened by 2 bases and J by 4 bases, with 12 bases between the two germline ends. The germline gives CDR1 SGHRS, CDR2 YFSETQ. This CDR3 reads CASSFGAIGETQYF. DNA for the CDR3: TGCGCCAGCAGCTTCGGAGCGATCGGAGAGACCCAGTACTTC.

In this sample, this clone turned up a few times. The chain links TRBV21-1 to TRBJ1-1; TRBD1, the table's D call, lacks a check against the DNA. TRBV21-1 is tagged as a pseudogene. This CDR3 is built from 17 residues. CDR3 in amino acids: CASSKNRDRGLGTEAFF. In DNA, the CDR3 is TGTGCCAGCAGCAAAAATAGGGACAGGGGGCTGGGTACTGAAGCTTTCTTT.